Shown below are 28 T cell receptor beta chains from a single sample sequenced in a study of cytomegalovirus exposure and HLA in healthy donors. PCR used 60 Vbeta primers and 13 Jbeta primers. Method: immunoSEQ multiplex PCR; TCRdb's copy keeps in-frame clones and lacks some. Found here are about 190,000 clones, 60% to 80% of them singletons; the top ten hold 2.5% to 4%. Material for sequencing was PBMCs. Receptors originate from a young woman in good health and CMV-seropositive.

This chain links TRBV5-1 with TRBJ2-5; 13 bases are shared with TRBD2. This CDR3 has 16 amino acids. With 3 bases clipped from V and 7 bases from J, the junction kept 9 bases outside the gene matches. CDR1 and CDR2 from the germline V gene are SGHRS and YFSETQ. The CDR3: CASSYGLAGADATQYF. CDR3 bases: TGCGCCAGCAGCTATGGACTAGCGGGAGCGGACGCGACCCAGTACTTC.

CDR3 sequence: CASSPTDRGRYNEQFF. CDR3 bases: TGTGCCAGCAGTCCGACGGACAGGGGGCGATACAATGAGCAGTTCTTC. The V and J genes are TRBV28 and TRBJ2-1; the match to TRBD1 covers 11 bases. Germline values: CDR1 MDHEN, CDR2 SYDVKM. The CDR3 covers 16 residues. With V trimmed by 5 bases and J by 4 bases, 7 bases remained unmatched.

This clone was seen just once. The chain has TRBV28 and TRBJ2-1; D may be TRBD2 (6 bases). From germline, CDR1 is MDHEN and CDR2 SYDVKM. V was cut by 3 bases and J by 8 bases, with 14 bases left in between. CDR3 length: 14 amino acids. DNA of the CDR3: TGTGCCAGCAGTTTGTTGAGGGAGGCCCATGAGCAGTTCTTC. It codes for CASSLLREAHEQFF. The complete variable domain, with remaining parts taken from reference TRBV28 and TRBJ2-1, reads DVKVTQSSRYLVKRTGEKVFLECVQDMDHENMFWYRQDPGLGLRLIYFSYDVKMKEKGDIPEGYSVSREKKERFSLILESASTNQTSMYLCASSLLREAHEQFFGPGTRLTVL.

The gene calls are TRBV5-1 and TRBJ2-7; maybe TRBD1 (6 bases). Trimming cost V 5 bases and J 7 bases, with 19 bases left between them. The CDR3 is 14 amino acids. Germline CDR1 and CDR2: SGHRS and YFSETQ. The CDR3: CASRRTDAMWEQYF. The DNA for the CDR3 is TGCGCCAGCAGGAGGACAGATGCGATGTGGGAGCAGTACTTC.

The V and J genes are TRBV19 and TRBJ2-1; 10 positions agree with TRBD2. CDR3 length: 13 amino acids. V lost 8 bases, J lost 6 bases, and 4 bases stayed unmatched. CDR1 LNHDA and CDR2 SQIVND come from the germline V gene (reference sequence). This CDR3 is CASGPSGGNEQFF. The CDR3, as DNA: TGTGCCAGTGGCCCTAGCGGGGGCAATGAGCAGTTCTTC.

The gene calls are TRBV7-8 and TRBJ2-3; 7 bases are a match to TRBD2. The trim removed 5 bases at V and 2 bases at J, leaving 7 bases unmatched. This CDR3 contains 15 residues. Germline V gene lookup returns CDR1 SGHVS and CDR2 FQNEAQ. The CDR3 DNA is TGTGCCAGCAGCCAGCGGGATTCGGACACAGATACGCAGTATTTT. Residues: CASSQRDSDTDTQYF.

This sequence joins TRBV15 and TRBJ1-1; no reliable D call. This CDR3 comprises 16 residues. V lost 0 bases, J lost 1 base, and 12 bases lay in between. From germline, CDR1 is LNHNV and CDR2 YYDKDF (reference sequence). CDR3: CATSRDSAIQNTEAFF. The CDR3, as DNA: TGTGCCACCAGCAGAGATAGCGCGATTCAGAACACTGAAGCTTTCTTT.

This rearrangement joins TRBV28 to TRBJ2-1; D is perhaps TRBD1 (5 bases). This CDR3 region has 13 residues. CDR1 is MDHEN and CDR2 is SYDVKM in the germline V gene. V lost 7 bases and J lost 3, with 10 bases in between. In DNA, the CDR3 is TGTGCCAGCACCCAGGGCCGCTACAATGAGCAGTTCTTC. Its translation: CASTQGRYNEQFF. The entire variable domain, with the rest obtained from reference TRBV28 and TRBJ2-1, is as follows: DVKVTQSSRYLVKRTGEKVFLECVQDMDHENMFWYRQDPGLGLRLIYFSYDVKMKEKGDIPEGYSVSREKKERFSLILESASTNQTSMYLCASTQGRYNEQFFGPGTRLTVL.

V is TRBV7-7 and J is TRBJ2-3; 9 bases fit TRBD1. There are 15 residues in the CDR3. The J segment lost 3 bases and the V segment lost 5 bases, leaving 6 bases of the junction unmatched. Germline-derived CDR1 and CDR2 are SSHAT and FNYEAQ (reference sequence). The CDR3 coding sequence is TGTGCCAGCAGCCCTTGGACAGGGGTTACAGATACGCAGTATTTT. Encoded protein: CASSPWTGVTDTQYF.

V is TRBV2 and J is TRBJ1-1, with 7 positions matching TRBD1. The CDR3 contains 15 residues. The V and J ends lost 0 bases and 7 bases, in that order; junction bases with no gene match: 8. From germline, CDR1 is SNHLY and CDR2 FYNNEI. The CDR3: CASSEALGTEFEAFF. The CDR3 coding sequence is TGTGCCAGCAGTGAAGCGCTGGGGACAGAATTTGAAGCTTTCTTT.

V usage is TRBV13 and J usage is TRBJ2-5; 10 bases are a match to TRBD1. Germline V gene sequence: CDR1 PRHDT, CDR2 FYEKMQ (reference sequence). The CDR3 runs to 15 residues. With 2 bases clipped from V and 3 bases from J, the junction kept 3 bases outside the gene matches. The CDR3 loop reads CASSLRDRGEETQYF. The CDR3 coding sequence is TGTGCCAGCAGCTTAAGGGACAGGGGAGAAGAGACCCAGTACTTC.

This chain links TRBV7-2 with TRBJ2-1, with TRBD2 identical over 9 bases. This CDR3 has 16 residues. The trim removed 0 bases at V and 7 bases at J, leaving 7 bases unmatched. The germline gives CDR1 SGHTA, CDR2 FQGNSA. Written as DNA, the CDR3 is TGTGCCAGCAGCTTAGCTGGTGCGGGAGGGATTAATGAGCAGTTCTTC. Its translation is CASSLAGAGGINEQFF.

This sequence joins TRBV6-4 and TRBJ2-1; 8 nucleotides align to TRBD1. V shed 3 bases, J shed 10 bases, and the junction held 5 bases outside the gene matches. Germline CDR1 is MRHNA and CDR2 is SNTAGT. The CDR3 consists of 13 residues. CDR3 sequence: CASSEQGEGEQFF. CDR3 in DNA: TGTGCCAGCAGTGAACAGGGGGAAGGCGAGCAGTTCTTC.

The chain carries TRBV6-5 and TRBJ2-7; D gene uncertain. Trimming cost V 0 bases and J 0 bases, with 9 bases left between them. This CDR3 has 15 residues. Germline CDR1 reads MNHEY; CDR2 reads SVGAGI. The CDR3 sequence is CASSYSRAGSYEQYF. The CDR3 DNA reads TGTGCCAGCAGTTACTCGAGAGCAGGCTCCTACGAGCAGTACTTC.

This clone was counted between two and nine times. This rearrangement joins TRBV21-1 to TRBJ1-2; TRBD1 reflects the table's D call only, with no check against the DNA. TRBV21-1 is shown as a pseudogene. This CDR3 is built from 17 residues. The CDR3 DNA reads TGTGCCAGCAGCAAATCAGGGGGAGAGACTAATAACTATGGCTACACCTTC. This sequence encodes CASSKSGGETNNYGYTF.

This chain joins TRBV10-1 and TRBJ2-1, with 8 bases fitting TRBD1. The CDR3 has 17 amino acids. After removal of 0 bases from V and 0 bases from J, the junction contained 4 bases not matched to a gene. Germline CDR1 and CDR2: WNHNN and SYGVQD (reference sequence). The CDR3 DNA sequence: TGCGCCAGCAGTGAGTCTGCAGGGGGCGCCTCCTACAATGAGCAGTTCTTC. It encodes CASSESAGGASYNEQFF.

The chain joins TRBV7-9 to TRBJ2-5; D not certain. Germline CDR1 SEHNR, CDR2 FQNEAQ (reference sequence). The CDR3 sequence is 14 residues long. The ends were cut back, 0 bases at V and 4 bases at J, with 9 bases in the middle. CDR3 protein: CASSLAVRRETQYF. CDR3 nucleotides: TGTGCCAGCAGCTTAGCGGTCAGGCGAGAGACCCAGTACTTC.

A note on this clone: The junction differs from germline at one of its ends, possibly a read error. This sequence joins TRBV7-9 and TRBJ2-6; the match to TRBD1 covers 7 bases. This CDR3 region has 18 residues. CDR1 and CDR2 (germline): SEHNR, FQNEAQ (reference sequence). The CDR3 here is CSSSSSGQHSDGANVLTF. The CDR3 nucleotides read TGTTCCAGCAGCTCGTCGGGACAGCACAGCGACGGGGCCAACGTCCTGACTTTC.

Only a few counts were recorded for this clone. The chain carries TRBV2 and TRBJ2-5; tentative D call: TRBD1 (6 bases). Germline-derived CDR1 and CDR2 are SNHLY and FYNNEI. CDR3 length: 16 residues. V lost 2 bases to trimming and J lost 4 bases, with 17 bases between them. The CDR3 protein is CASSEWTDGLGETQYF. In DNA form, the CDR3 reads TGTGCCAGCAGTGAATGGACAGATGGGCTTGGAGAGACCCAGTACTTC.

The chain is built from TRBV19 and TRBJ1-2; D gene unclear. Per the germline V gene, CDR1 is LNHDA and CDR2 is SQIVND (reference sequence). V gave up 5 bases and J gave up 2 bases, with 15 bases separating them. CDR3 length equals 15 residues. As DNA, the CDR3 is TGTGCCAGTAGTTCCGACTCGCGCTCCAACTATGGCTACACCTTC. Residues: CASSSDSRSNYGYTF.

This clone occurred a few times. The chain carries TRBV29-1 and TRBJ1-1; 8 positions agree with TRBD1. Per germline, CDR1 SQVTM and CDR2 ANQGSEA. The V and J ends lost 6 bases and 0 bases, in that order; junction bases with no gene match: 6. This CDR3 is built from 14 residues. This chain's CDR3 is CSVRTGRMNTEAFF. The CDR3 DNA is TGCAGCGTGCGGACAGGGAGGATGAACACTGAAGCTTTCTTT.

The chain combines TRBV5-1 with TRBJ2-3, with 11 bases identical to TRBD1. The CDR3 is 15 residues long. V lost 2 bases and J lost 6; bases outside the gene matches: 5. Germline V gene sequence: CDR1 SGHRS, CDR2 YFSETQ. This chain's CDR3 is CASSFRTGGGDTQYF. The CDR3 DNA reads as TGCGCCAGCAGCTTCCGGACAGGGGGCGGCGATACGCAGTATTTT. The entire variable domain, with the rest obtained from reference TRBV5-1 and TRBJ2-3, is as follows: KAGVTQTPRYLIKTRGQQVTLSCSPISGHRSVSWYQQTPGQGLQFLFEYFSETQRNKGNFPGRFSGRQFSNSRSEMNVSTLELGDSALYLCASSFRTGGGDTQYFGPGTRLTVL.

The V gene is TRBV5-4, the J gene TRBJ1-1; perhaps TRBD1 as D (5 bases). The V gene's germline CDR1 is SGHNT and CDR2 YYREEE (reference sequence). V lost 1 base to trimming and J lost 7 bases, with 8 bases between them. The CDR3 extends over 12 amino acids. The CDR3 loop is CASSLFGGEAFF. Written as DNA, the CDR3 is TGTGCCAGCAGCTTGTTCGGGGGTGAAGCTTTCTTT.

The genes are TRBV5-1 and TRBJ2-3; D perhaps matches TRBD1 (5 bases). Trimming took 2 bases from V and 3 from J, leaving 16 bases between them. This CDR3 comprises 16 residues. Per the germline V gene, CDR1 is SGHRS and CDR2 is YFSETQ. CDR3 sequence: CASSLVLAAGTDTQYF. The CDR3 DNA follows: TGCGCCAGCAGCTTAGTTTTGGCGGCAGGGACAGATACGCAGTATTTT.

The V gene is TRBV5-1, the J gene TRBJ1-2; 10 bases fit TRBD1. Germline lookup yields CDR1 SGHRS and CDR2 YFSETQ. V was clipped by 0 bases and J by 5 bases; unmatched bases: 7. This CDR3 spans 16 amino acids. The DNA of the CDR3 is TGCGCCAGCAGCTTGGAGGGGACAGGGGCTGTGTATGGCTACACCTTC. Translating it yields CASSLEGTGAVYGYTF. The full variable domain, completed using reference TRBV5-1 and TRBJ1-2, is KAGVTQTPRYLIKTRGQQVTLSCSPISGHRSVSWYQQTPGQGLQFLFEYFSETQRNKGNFPGRFSGRQFSNSRSEMNVSTLELGDSALYLCASSLEGTGAVYGYTFGSGTRLTVV.

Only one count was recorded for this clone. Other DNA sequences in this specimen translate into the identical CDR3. The CDR3 spells CASRGQSSGANVLTF. The DNA of the CDR3 is TGTGCCAGCAGGGGACAGAGCTCTGGGGCCAACGTCCTGACTTTC. The chain recombines TRBV2 with TRBJ2-6; 7 nucleotides line up with TRBD1. The germline V gene has CDR1 SNHLY and CDR2 FYNNEI. With 6 bases clipped from V and 0 bases from J, the junction kept 2 bases outside the gene matches. There are 15 residues in the CDR3.

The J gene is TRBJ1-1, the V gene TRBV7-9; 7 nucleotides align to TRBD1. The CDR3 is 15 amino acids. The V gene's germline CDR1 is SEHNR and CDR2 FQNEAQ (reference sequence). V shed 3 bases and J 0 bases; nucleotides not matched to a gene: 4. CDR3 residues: CASSLTGSMNTEAFF. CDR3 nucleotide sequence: TGTGCCAGCAGCTTGACAGGGTCCATGAACACTGAAGCTTTCTTT.

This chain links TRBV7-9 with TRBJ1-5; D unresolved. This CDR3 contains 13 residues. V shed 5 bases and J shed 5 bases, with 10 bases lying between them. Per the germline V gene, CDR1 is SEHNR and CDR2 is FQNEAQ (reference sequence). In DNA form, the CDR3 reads TGTGCCAGCAGCCAAATGCAGGATCAGCCCCAGCATTTT. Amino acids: CASSQMQDQPQHF.